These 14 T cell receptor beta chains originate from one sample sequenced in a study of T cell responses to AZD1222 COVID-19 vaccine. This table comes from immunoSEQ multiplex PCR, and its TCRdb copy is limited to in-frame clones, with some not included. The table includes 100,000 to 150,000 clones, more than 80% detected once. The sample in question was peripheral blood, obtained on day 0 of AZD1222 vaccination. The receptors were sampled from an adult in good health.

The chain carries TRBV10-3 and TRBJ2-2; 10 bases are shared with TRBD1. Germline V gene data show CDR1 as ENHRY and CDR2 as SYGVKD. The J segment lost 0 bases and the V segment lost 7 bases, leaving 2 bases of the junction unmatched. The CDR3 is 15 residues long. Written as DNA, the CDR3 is TGTGCCATCATGGGACAGGGGCCGAACACCGGGGAGCTGTTTTTT. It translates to CAIMGQGPNTGELFF.

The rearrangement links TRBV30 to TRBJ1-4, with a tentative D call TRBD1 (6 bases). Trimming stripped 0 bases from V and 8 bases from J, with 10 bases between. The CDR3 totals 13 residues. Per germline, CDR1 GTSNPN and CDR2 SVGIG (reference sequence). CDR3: CAWSVQGDEKLFF. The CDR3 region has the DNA TGTGCCTGGAGTGTACAGGGCGACGAAAAACTGTTTTTT.

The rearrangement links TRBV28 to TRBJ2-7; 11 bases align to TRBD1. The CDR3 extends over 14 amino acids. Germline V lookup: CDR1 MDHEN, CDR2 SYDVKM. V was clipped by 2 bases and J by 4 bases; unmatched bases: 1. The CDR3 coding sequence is TGTGCCAGCAGTTTAGGACAGGGGGCTTACGAGCAGTACTTC. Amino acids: CASSLGQGAYEQYF.

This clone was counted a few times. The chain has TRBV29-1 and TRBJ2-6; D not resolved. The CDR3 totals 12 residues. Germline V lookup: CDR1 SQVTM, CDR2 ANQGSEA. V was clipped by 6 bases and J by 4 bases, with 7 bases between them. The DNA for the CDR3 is TGCAGCGTCGCCGGGGGGGCCAACGTCCTGACTTTC. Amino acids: CSVAGGANVLTF.

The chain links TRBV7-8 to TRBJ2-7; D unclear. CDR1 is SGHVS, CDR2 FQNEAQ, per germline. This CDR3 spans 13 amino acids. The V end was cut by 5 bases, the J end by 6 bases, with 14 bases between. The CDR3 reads CASSPQTSGEQYF. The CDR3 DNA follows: TGTGCCAGCAGCCCACAGACGTCGGGCGAGCAGTACTTC.

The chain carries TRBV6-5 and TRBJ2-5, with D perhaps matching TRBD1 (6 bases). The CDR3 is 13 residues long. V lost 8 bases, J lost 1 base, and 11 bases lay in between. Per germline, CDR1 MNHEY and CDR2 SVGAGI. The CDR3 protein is CASRYRVQETQYF. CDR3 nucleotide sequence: TGTGCCAGCCGGTACAGGGTCCAAGAGACCCAGTACTTC.

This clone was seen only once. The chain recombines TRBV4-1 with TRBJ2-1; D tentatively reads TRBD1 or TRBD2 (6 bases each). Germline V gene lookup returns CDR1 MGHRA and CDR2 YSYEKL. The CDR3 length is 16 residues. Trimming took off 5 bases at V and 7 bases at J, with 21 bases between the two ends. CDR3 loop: CASSMDPGGLANEQFF. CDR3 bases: TGCGCCAGCAGCATGGACCCCGGGGGCCTGGCGAATGAGCAGTTCTTC.

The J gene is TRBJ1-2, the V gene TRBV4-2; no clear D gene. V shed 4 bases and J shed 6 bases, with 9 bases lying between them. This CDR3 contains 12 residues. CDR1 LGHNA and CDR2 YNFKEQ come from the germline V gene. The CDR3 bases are TGTGCCAGCAGCCCCGGCGGGAATGGCTACACCTTC. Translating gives CASSPGGNGYTF.

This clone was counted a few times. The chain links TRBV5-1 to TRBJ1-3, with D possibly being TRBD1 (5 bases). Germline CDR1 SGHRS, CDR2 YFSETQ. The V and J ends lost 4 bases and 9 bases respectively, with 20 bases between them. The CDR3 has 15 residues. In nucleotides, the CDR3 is TGCGCCAGCAGCCCTGGGGACCGGACCGTGGGCACCATATATTTT. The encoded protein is CASSPGDRTVGTIYF.

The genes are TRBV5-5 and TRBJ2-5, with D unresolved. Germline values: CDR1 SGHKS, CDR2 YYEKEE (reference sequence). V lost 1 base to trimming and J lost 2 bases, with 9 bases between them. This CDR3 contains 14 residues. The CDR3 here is CASSLRRGQETQYF. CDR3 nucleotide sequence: TGTGCCAGCAGCTTGCGCCGAGGTCAAGAGACCCAGTACTTC.

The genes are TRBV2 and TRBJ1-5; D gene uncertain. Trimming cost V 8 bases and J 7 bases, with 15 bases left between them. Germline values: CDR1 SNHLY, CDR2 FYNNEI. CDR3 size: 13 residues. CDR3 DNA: TGTGCCAGCTCCTCGTGGGAGGAGCAGCCCCAGCATTTT. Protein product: CASSSWEEQPQHF.

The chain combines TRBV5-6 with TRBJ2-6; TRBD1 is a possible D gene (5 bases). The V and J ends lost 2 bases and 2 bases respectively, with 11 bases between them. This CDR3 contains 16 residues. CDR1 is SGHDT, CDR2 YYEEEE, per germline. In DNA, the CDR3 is TGTGCCAGCAGCTTAAGGGGTAGGACTGGGGCCAACGTCCTGACTTTC. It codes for CASSLRGRTGANVLTF.

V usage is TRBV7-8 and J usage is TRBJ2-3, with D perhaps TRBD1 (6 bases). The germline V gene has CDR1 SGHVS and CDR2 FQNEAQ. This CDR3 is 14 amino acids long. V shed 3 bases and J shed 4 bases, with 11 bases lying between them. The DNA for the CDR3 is TGTGCCAGCAGCTTCCAGGGGAGCGCAGATACGCAGTATTTT. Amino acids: CASSFQGSADTQYF.

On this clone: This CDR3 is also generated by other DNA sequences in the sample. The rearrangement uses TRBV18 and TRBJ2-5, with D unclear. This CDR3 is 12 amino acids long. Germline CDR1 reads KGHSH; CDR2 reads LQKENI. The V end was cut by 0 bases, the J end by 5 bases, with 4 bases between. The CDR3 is CASSPPLETQYF. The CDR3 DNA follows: TGTGCCAGCTCACCACCTCTTGAGACCCAGTACTTC.